The 14 T cell receptor beta chains in this list originate from one sample, sequenced in a study of CD8+ T cells in alopecia areata. Extraction of RNA preceded its reverse transcription into cDNA, which served as the sequencing template. Profiled with immunoSEQ multiplex PCR; TCRdb holds only in-frame clones, not every one. The sample records about 150,000 clones, 75% to 90% being singletons. The specimen was CD8+ T cells sorted from blood, collected at week 0. The receptor source for this set is a human donor with alopecia areata.

This chain uses TRBV19 with TRBJ2-1; possibly TRBD2 for D (6 bases). Per the germline V gene, CDR1 is LNHDA and CDR2 is SQIVND (reference sequence). The CDR3 has 15 residues. The ends were cut back, 3 bases at V and 3 bases at J, with 12 bases in the middle. CDR3 sequence (DNA): TGTGCCAGTAGTATTGAAACGGGAGACTACAATGAGCAGTTCTTC. This gives the protein CASSIETGDYNEQFF.

The gene calls are TRBV7-9 and TRBJ1-1; D possibly corresponds to TRBD1 (6 bases). From germline, CDR1 is SEHNR and CDR2 FQNEAQ (reference sequence). CDR3 length: 14 residues. Trimming took off 5 bases at V and 4 bases at J, with 14 bases between the two ends. CDR3 nucleotide sequence: TGTGCCAGCAGCCACAAGGGGGTGCCCACTGAAGCTTTCTTT. It is translated as CASSHKGVPTEAFF.

The J gene is TRBJ2-2, the V gene TRBV15; no firm D call. The length of the CDR3 is 12 residues. The ends were cut back, 1 base at V and 8 bases at J, with 5 bases in the middle. Germline V CDR1 and CDR2: LNHNV, YYDKDF (reference sequence). CDR3 sequence: CATSRGTGELFF. The CDR3 DNA follows: TGTGCCACCAGCAGAGGAACAGGGGAGCTGTTTTTT.

The V and J genes are TRBV27 and TRBJ2-2, with a possible D match to TRBD2 (7 bases). Germline values: CDR1 MNHEY, CDR2 SMNVEV (reference sequence). The CDR3 consists of 15 residues. V was cut by 7 bases and J by 0 bases, with 12 bases left in between. CDR3 DNA: TGTGCCAGCAATCGGGGGGCGGCGAACACCGGGGAGCTGTTTTTT. Protein sequence: CASNRGAANTGELFF.

The gene calls are TRBV27 and TRBJ2-7; possible D gene TRBD2, 5 bases. V lost 5 bases and J 6 bases, leaving 17 bases between the germline ends. CDR3 length: 14 residues. CDR1 and CDR2 from the germline V gene are MNHEY and SMNVEV (reference sequence). CDR3: CASSPAGLAGEQYF. In DNA, the CDR3 is TGTGCCAGCAGTCCGGCCGGGCTAGCAGGCGAGCAGTACTTC.

The chain combines TRBV5-1 with TRBJ2-7; 10 bases map to TRBD1. The CDR3 is 14 amino acids. The V and J ends lost 4 bases and 6 bases, in that order; junction bases with no gene match: 7. Germline CDR1 and CDR2: SGHRS and YFSETQ. CDR3 sequence (DNA): TGCGCCAGCAGCGACGGGACAGGGGAGAGCGAGCAGTACTTC. It is translated as CASSDGTGESEQYF.

This clone has just one count. The chain recombines TRBV5-6 with TRBJ2-1; D not certain. Between the trimmed V and J ends, which lost 0 bases and 8 bases, there was a span of 9 bases. CDR3 size: 13 residues. Germline V lookup: CDR1 SGHDT, CDR2 YYEEEE. The CDR3 reads CASSLGTGDEQFF. In nucleotides, the CDR3 is TGTGCCAGCAGCTTGGGTACTGGGGATGAGCAGTTCTTC.

The V gene is TRBV27, the J gene TRBJ1-1; D gene ambiguous. Germline CDR1 reads MNHEY; CDR2 reads SMNVEV (reference sequence). The V and J ends lost 3 bases and 4 bases respectively, with 9 bases between them. The CDR3 is 13 amino acids. CDR3 in DNA: TGTGCCAGCAGTTTGAAAAGTGGCACTGAAGCTTTCTTT. It encodes CASSLKSGTEAFF.

This clone was observed once. The chain joins TRBV27 to TRBJ2-2, with a possible D match to TRBD2 (5 bases). Trimming stripped 8 bases from V and 4 bases from J, with 20 bases between. Looked up from germline, CDR1 is MNHEY and CDR2 is SMNVEV (reference sequence). The CDR3 totals 16 residues. CDR3: CASLAWTVAGTGELFF. The DNA of the CDR3 is TGTGCCAGCTTGGCGTGGACGGTCGCGGGCACCGGGGAGCTGTTTTTT.

The rearrangement links TRBV30 to TRBJ1-2; D is perhaps TRBD1 (5 bases). Germline CDR1 and CDR2: GTSNPN and SVGIG (reference sequence). Trimming cost V 4 bases and J 3 bases, with 9 bases left between them. The CDR3 loop spans 12 amino acids. The CDR3 coding sequence is TGTGCCTGGAAGACAGCTGACTATGGCTACACCTTC. Its protein is CAWKTADYGYTF.

With regard to this clone: Other nucleotide sequences in the sample specify the same CDR3. The V gene is TRBV28, the J gene TRBJ2-1; possibly TRBD1 for D (6 bases). The CDR3 consists of 13 residues. V was cut by 5 bases and J by 10 bases, with 15 bases left in between. The germline V gene encodes CDR1 MDHEN and CDR2 SYDVKM. CDR3 bases: TGTGCCAGCAGTACTGGGCTAGGACAGGAGCAGTTCTTC. Translated: CASSTGLGQEQFF.

The genes are TRBV29-1 and TRBJ1-2, with no clear D. The germline V gene has CDR1 SQVTM and CDR2 ANQGSEA. The CDR3 is made up of 14 amino acids. V was cut by 7 bases and J by 0 bases, with 15 bases left in between. CDR3 in amino acids: CSGALEVSNYGYTF. As DNA, the CDR3 is TGCAGCGGGGCATTGGAGGTTTCTAACTATGGCTACACCTTC.

The CDR3 DNA follows: TGTGCCAGCAGCCTGCCAGTGGGCCAGGGTGGCTACGAGCAGTACTTC. It yields the protein CASSLPVGQGGYEQYF. The J gene is TRBJ2-7, the V gene TRBV5-6; tentative D call: TRBD1 (5 bases). The V gene's germline CDR1 is SGHDT and CDR2 YYEEEE. Trimming removed 4 bases from V and 3 bases from J, with 20 bases in between. There are 16 residues in the CDR3.

This clone was found a few times. The gene calls are TRBV6-5 and TRBJ1-2; TRBD1 is a possible D gene (6 bases). The CDR3 is 15 amino acids. Trimming left V 6 bases short and J 0 bases short, with 14 bases between. Germline V gives CDR1 MNHEY, CDR2 SVGAGI. CDR3 DNA sequence: TGTGCCAGCAGGGTACGGCAGGGGCCTAACTATGGCTACACCTTC. Amino acids: CASRVRQGPNYGYTF.